This T cell receptor beta chain was documented in a study of T cells in Graves' hyperthyroidism and ophthalmopathy. Study-level results: From stable hyperthyroidism, ophthalmopathy was set apart by a 13 V-J model.

The CDR3 sequence is 16 residues long. V lost 0 bases, J lost 5 bases, and 6 bases stayed unmatched. The germline V gene has CDR1 DFQATT and CDR2 SNEGSKA (reference sequence). TCR beta CDR3 regions were amplified from RNA transcripts. The HTBI primer set drove a first-round RT-PCR of the TCR CDR3. TCRdb itself ran the multiplex PCR reads through MiXCR, one entry per CDR3 protein. The sample contains approximately 700,000 distinct CDR3 sequences, nearly 45% of which appear only once. This clonotype has more than one count but fewer than ten. Antigen specificity is unknown. This chain joins TRBV20-1 and TRBJ1-5; 11 positions agree with TRBD1. This clonotype was obtained from an adult man with Graves' disease, either hyperthyroidism or ophthalmopathy (not recorded which). The sample was peripheral blood or thyroid tissue (not recorded which). The CDR3 region is CSARDQGQGDHQPQHF. In DNA form, the CDR3 reads TGCAGTGCTAGAGATCAGGGACAGGGGGATCATCAGCCCCAGCATTTT.